The clone carrying this T cell receptor beta chain was counted a few times. The antigen remains undetermined. A read error may produce the germline difference seen at one junction end. Individuals selected for sequencing had exhibited CD8+CD57+ cell expansion on flow cytometry. Diagnosis of severe acquired aplastic anemia applied to all patients. These data are taken from a study of CD8+CD57+ T cells in acquired aplastic anemia. At the level of the study: DNA recovered from sorted CD4+ and CD8+ cells had a mean of 3.2 ug. The study's findings and limits: Patients and controls were found to share 25 to 30 CD8+ CDR3 sequences. Between the patient and control groups, CD8+ Simpson's diversity did not differ significantly.

Researchers used genomic DNA as the template to profile TCR beta VDJ and CDR3. TCRdb re-analysed the reads in MiXCR, keeping a single row per CDR3 protein. The sample contains 200,000 to 300,000 distinct CDR3 sequences, more than 45% of which appear only once. The germline V gene encodes CDR1 MNHNY and CDR2 SVGAGI (reference sequence). This CDR3 region has 14 residues. The receptor's source is a human donor with aplastic anemia. Sequenced sample: sorted CD4+, CD8+, or CD8+CD57+ T cells (not recorded which) from PBMCs. The chain couples TRBV6-6 to TRBJ1-2; 7 bases align to TRBD1. The CDR3 region has the DNA TGTGCCAACAGTTCGACAGGGTTGGACTATGGCTACACCTTC. Amino acids: CANSSTGLDYGYTF.